These 16 T cell receptor beta chains were all obtained from the same sample, sequenced in a study of beta chain features in type 1 diabetes. Expressed TCRB transcripts got sequenced, as all isolated RNA was reverse transcribed. Generated by immunoSEQ multiplex PCR, the TCRdb table keeps only in-frame clones and is missing some. The profile shows around 240,000 clones, over 7.5% of them singletons. The sample taken for sequencing was naive CD4+ T cells from blood. The receptors were gathered from a woman between 18 and 30 years old in good health.

At least ten counts were recorded for this clone. The rearrangement uses TRBV9 and TRBJ2-1; D is possibly TRBD1 (5 bases). The germline V and J ends were trimmed by 0 bases and 7 bases, with 8 bases remaining between them. Germline V gives CDR1 SGDLS, CDR2 YYNGEE. The CDR3 length is 13 residues. As DNA, the CDR3 is TGTGCCAGCAGCGTAGCTTCAGGGAATGAGCAGTTCTTC. As protein: CASSVASGNEQFF.

As concerns this clone: At one boundary the junction diverges from the germline segment, which might be a read error. This chain joins TRBV11-2 and TRBJ1-3; D not certain. Germline CDR1 and CDR2: SGHAT and FQNNGV. CDR3 length equals 14 residues. The DNA for the CDR3 is TGTGCCAGCAGCACTCCCACTTCGATAAACCCCATATATTTT. Translated: CASSTPTSINPIYF.

The chain's CDR3 is CASSYSDRTNHSPLHF. For the CDR3, the DNA is TGTGCCAGCAGTTACTCGGACAGGACCAACCATTCACCCCTCCACTTT. This chain connects TRBV6-6 to TRBJ1-6, with 7 bases identical to TRBD1. Germline V gene lookup returns CDR1 MNHNY and CDR2 SVGAGI (reference sequence). This CDR3 is 16 amino acids long. Unmatched junction bases numbered 7, after V lost 0 bases and J lost 8 bases.

The rearrangement links TRBV14 to TRBJ2-1; 8 nucleotides match TRBD2. The V segment lost 1 base and the J segment 3 bases; nucleotides outside the gene matches: 11. Germline loops: CDR1 SGHDN, CDR2 FVKESK. This CDR3 is built from 18 residues. CDR3 in DNA: TGTGCCAGCAGCCAAGTTAATAGCGGGACGATCTTCTACAATGAGCAGTTCTTC. Its translation is CASSQVNSGTIFYNEQFF.

This clone was observed a handful of times. The chain carries TRBV7-2 and TRBJ2-5, with TRBD1 as a possible D gene (5 bases). V shed 6 bases and J shed 4 bases, with 12 bases lying between them. There are 13 residues in the CDR3. The V gene's germline CDR1 is SGHTA and CDR2 FQGNSA. In DNA form, the CDR3 reads TGTGCCAGCAGGGGAACAGGACGAGAGACCCAGTACTTC. Its protein product is CASRGTGRETQYF.

The rearrangement uses TRBV9 and TRBJ2-1; the D gene is possibly TRBD2 (7 bases). This CDR3 contains 16 residues. Germline assignment: CDR1 SGDLS and CDR2 YYNGEE. Trimming shortened V by 0 bases and J by 5 bases, and 15 bases separated the two germline ends. The chain's CDR3 is CASSVAAGAVHNEQFF. In DNA, the CDR3 is TGTGCCAGCAGCGTAGCTGCGGGGGCCGTCCACAATGAGCAGTTCTTC.

This clone was picked up a small number of times. The chain links TRBV6-5 to TRBJ1-6; a weak D match, TRBD1 (6 bases). With 0 bases removed from V and 4 bases from J, the gap between germline ends came to 10 bases. In germline, CDR1 is MNHEY, CDR2 SVGAGI. The CDR3 is 16 residues long. The CDR3 region has the DNA TGTGCCAGCAGTTACTCCCGGACAGCTTATAATTCACCCCTCCACTTT. This sequence encodes CASSYSRTAYNSPLHF.

This clone was observed a few times. V gene TRBV4-1 combines with J gene TRBJ2-5; TRBD2 matches at 7 bases. Germline assignment: CDR1 MGHRA and CDR2 YSYEKL. This CDR3 has 15 residues. V lost 2 bases and J lost 2; bases outside the gene matches: 5. CDR3 in amino acids: CASSQLTSVQETQYF. Written as DNA, the CDR3 is TGCGCCAGCAGCCAACTAACTAGCGTTCAAGAGACCCAGTACTTC.

This clone was seen only a few times. The chain couples TRBV29-1 to TRBJ2-7, with TRBD2 matching over 7 bases. This CDR3 has 14 residues. Germline V gene data show CDR1 as SQVTM and CDR2 as ANQGSEA. V lost 0 bases, J lost 3 bases, and 5 bases stayed unmatched. The CDR3 DNA sequence: TGCAGCGTTGAAGAGGGCGGGAGAGGCTACGAGCAGTACTTC. Protein sequence: CSVEEGGRGYEQYF.

This clone was detected a few times. This sequence joins TRBV10-3 and TRBJ2-7; tentative D call: TRBD2 (7 bases). Trimming shortened V by 6 bases and J by 2 bases, and 17 bases separated the two germline ends. Germline V gene sequence: CDR1 ENHRY, CDR2 SYGVKD. This CDR3 contains 15 residues. The CDR3 nucleotides read TGTGCCATCAGAGGGGGGGCAGGTAGACCCTACGAGCAGTACTTC. It encodes CAIRGGAGRPYEQYF.

The chain recombines TRBV5-1 with TRBJ2-7, with D perhaps TRBD1 (5 bases). The germline V and J ends were trimmed by 0 bases and 7 bases, with 14 bases remaining between them. The CDR3 totals 14 residues. In germline, CDR1 is SGHRS, CDR2 YFSETQ. DNA for the CDR3: TGCGCCAGCAGCTTGGTAACAGGATCGAGAGAGCAGTACTTC. The encoded protein is CASSLVTGSREQYF.

This clone was picked up a small number of times. Other nucleotide sequences in the sample specify the same CDR3. The gene calls are TRBV19 and TRBJ2-3, with D uncertain. Germline lookup yields CDR1 LNHDA and CDR2 SQIVND (reference sequence). CDR3 length: 13 residues. V was trimmed by 6 bases and J by 2 bases, leaving 9 bases between them. CDR3 nucleotide sequence: TGTGCCAGTAGCGCCGGTCTCACAGATACGCAGTATTTT. Translating gives CASSAGLTDTQYF.

V usage is TRBV5-6 and J usage is TRBJ2-7, with 8 nucleotides matching TRBD1. Germline V gene data show CDR1 as SGHDT and CDR2 as YYEEEE. Germline trimming cut 7 bases from V and 5 bases from J; bases unmatched to any gene: 14. This CDR3 region has 15 residues. DNA for the CDR3: TGTGCCAGCGGGGGTAGGAGGACAGGGCACAACGAGCAGTACTTC. It yields the protein CASGGRRTGHNEQYF.

V and J are TRBV19 and TRBJ2-5; 9 nucleotides agree with TRBD2. V shed 3 bases and J 5 bases; nucleotides not matched to a gene: 4. Germline-derived CDR1 and CDR2 are LNHDA and SQIVND (reference sequence). The CDR3 contains 14 residues. The CDR3 sequence is CASSIESGRETQYF. CDR3 sequence (DNA): TGTGCCAGTAGTATCGAGAGCGGGAGGGAGACCCAGTACTTC. Drawing the rest from reference TRBV19 and TRBJ2-5, the complete variable domain is DGGITQSPKYLFRKEGQNVTLSCEQNLNHDAMYWYRQDPGQGLRLIYYSQIVNDFQKGDIAEGYSVSREKKESFPLTVTSAQKNPTAFYLCASSIESGRETQYFGPGTRLLVL.

V gene TRBV7-9 combines with J gene TRBJ1-1, with D tentatively TRBD1 (5 bases). Germline CDR1 SEHNR, CDR2 FQNEAQ (reference sequence). V was trimmed by 5 bases and J by 5 bases, leaving 18 bases between them. The CDR3 is 15 residues long. This CDR3 is CASSQGPGGGTEAFF. The CDR3 DNA reads as TGTGCCAGCAGCCAAGGCCCCGGGGGAGGAACTGAAGCTTTCTTT. The variable domain in full, with the rest retrieved from reference TRBV7-9 and TRBJ1-1, is DTGVSQNPRHKITKRGQNVTFRCDPISEHNRLYWYRQTLGQGPEFLTYFQNEAQLEKSRLLSDRFSAERPKGSFSTLEIQRTEQGDSAMYLCASSQGPGGGTEAFFGQGTRLTVV.

This clone showed up just a few times. This sequence joins TRBV20-1 and TRBJ1-1; 7 bases fit TRBD1. This CDR3 spans 10 amino acids. Germline CDR1 reads DFQATT; CDR2 reads SNEGSKA (reference sequence). With 6 bases clipped from V and 9 bases from J, the junction kept 4 bases outside the gene matches. CDR3 coding DNA: TGCAGTGCCGCGGGACAGAAAGCTTTCTTT. Translating it yields CSAAGQKAFF.